This record concerns one T cell receptor beta chain sequence. Measured with immunoSEQ multiplex PCR; TCRdb has only the in-frame clones, and not every one. The sample comprises about 330,000 clones, roughly 87% of which are singletons, and more than 7.5% rests with the top ten. The data were obtained in a study of blood T cell repertoires in COVID-19. Per the germline V gene, CDR1 is LNHDA and CDR2 is SQIVND (reference sequence). The CDR3 is 14 amino acids. With V trimmed by 3 bases and J by 4 bases, 1 base remained unmatched. The sequence was obtained from a man younger than 45 with COVID-19, enrolled during active disease. The gene calls are TRBV19 and TRBJ1-1; TRBD1 matches at 11 bases. The specimen was peripheral blood. Here the CDR3 DNA reads TGTGCCAGTAGTATGGACAGGGGGCCCACTGAAGCTTTCTTT. Its protein is CASSMDRGPTEAFF.